A single sample is the source of the 20 T cell receptor beta chains below, sequenced in a study of neurological immune-mediated disorders (dated by TCRdb to about 2019). Library method: 5' RACE. The sequencing machine was an Illumina HiSeq 2500. TCRdb reprocessed the public reads (quality trimming at Q25 with fastp, clone calling with MiXCR) and kept in-frame beta chains. Entries are consolidated by CDR3 protein sequence, retaining the most common genes and DNA. The sample contains around 61,000 distinct CDR3 sequences, about 5% of them found a single time. The ten largest clonotypes hold approximately 5.6% of the sample. Sequenced material: PBMCs. All receptors come from a human donor with multiple sclerosis. The donor label of this sample is uncertain.

V and J are TRBV27 and TRBJ2-7, with 7 positions matching TRBD2. V was pared by 1 base and J by 7 bases, with 10 bases of the junction left unmatched. Germline V CDR1 and CDR2: MNHEY, SMNVEV (reference sequence). The CDR3 covers 15 residues. This CDR3 is CASSLLGGPTGEQYF. The CDR3, as DNA: TGTGCCAGCAGTTTATTGGGAGGGCCGACGGGGGAGCAGTACTTC.

This clonotype has a count of ten or more. This CDR3 is CASVEPGDRNTIYF. Here the CDR3 DNA reads TGTGCCAGCGTAGAGCCCGGGGATCGAAACACCATATATTTT. V gene TRBV6-5 combines with J gene TRBJ1-3, with no clear D. The germline V gene encodes CDR1 MNHEY and CDR2 SVGAGI. The CDR3 extends over 14 amino acids. Deletions cut 8 bases from V and 5 bases from J, with 16 bases between.

The table lists this clonotype with a few counts. The chain combines TRBV20-1 with TRBJ1-2; 8 bases align to TRBD1. The germline gives CDR1 DFQATT, CDR2 SNEGSKA (reference sequence). The V and J ends lost 6 bases and 5 bases, in that order; junction bases with no gene match: 5. CDR3 length: 12 amino acids. The CDR3 sequence: CSAPDRDYGYTF. The CDR3 nucleotides read TGCAGTGCGCCGGACAGGGATTATGGCTACACCTTC.

This clonotype was counted ten times or more. The chain recombines TRBV5-1 with TRBJ2-2; D gene ambiguous. The CDR3 is 16 residues long. V lost 0 bases, J lost 1 base, and 10 bases lay in between. In germline, CDR1 is SGHRS, CDR2 YFSETQ. CDR3 bases: TGCGCCAGCAGCTTGGAACAGACCATGAACACCGGGGAGCTGTTTTTT. Translating it yields CASSLEQTMNTGELFF. Combining the CDR3 with reference TRBV5-1 and TRBJ2-2 gives the whole variable domain KAGVTQTPRYLIKTRGQQVTLSCSPISGHRSVSWYQQTPGQGLQFLFEYFSETQRNKGNFPGRFSGRQFSNSRSEMNVSTLELGDSALYLCASSLEQTMNTGELFFGEGSRLTVL.

Ten or more counts support this clonotype. The gene calls are TRBV5-1 and TRBJ2-7; TRBD1 matches 7 bases. The J segment lost 3 bases and the V segment lost 2 bases, leaving 8 bases of the junction unmatched. CDR3 length: 15 residues. The germline V gene encodes CDR1 SGHRS and CDR2 YFSETQ. CDR3: CASSFTGQTYYEQYF. The DNA of the CDR3 is TGCGCCAGCAGCTTTACGGGACAGACCTACTACGAGCAGTACTTC. Together with reference TRBV5-1 and TRBJ2-7, the CDR3 gives the full variable domain: KAGVTQTPRYLIKTRGQQVTLSCSPISGHRSVSWYQQTPGQGLQFLFEYFSETQRNKGNFPGRFSGRQFSNSRSEMNVSTLELGDSALYLCASSFTGQTYYEQYFGPGTRLTVT.

The sample holds many counts of this clonotype. One end of the junction does not line up with germline, which may come from a read error. The chain employs TRBV18 and TRBJ2-1, with D perhaps TRBD2 (8 bases). Germline V gives CDR1 KGHSH, CDR2 LQKENI. The CDR3 is 15 amino acids. The CDR3 DNA reads as TGTGCCAGCTCGCCACAGGGGACTAGGGTGAGGCAACAGTTCTTC. This sequence encodes CASSPQGTRVRQQFF.

This clonotype appeared many times. The chain recombines TRBV5-1 with TRBJ1-1, with a possible D match to TRBD1 (6 bases). This CDR3 has 13 residues. In germline, CDR1 is SGHRS, CDR2 YFSETQ. V was trimmed by 4 bases and J by 2 bases, leaving 9 bases between them. The CDR3 spells CASSGQFNTEAFF. The CDR3 DNA reads as TGCGCCAGCAGCGGACAGTTTAACACTGAAGCTTTCTTT.

This clonotype was found many times. The chain uses TRBV6-4 and TRBJ2-5; TRBD1 matches at 7 bases. Germline V gene data show CDR1 as MRHNA and CDR2 as SNTAGT. The CDR3 covers 13 residues. Germline trimming cut 0 bases from V and 7 bases from J; bases unmatched to any gene: 2. The chain's CDR3 is CASSDSSGGTQYF. In DNA, the CDR3 is TGTGCCAGCAGTGACTCGTCAGGGGGGACCCAGTACTTC.

Only a few counts were recorded for this clonotype. The chain uses TRBV18 and TRBJ1-5; 7 positions agree with TRBD1. Trimming removed 3 bases from V and 6 bases from J; junction bases left unmatched: 5. Germline assignment: CDR1 KGHSH and CDR2 LQKENI. This CDR3 has 14 amino acids. CDR3: CASSPRQGGQPQHF. The CDR3 coding sequence is TGTGCCAGCTCACCTCGACAGGGAGGTCAGCCCCAGCATTTT.

Many counts were recorded for this clonotype. This rearrangement joins TRBV20-1 to TRBJ2-5; TRBD1 matches 8 bases. The CDR3 length is 13 residues. V trimming: 5 bases; J trimming: 4 bases; junction bases outside the gene matches: 6. Germline CDR1 is DFQATT and CDR2 is SNEGSKA (reference sequence). The chain's CDR3 is CSAPGQGPETQYF. CDR3 nucleotide sequence: TGCAGTGCTCCCGGACAGGGCCCAGAGACCCAGTACTTC.

This clonotype was counted at least ten times. The chain has TRBV5-1 and TRBJ2-1; 9 bases match TRBD1. Germline CDR1 is SGHRS and CDR2 is YFSETQ. The ends lost 4 bases at V and 6 bases at J; junction bases unmatched: 8. This CDR3 comprises 15 residues. This CDR3 is CASSGRDREGNEQFF. The CDR3 DNA sequence: TGCGCCAGCAGCGGCCGGGACAGGGAGGGCAATGAGCAGTTCTTC.

Many counts were recorded for this clonotype. This chain connects TRBV20-1 to TRBJ2-1; perhaps TRBD2 as D (6 bases). Trimming stripped 0 bases from V and 0 bases from J, with 12 bases between. Germline V gene data show CDR1 as DFQATT and CDR2 as SNEGSKA (reference sequence). This CDR3 has 16 amino acids. The CDR3 DNA reads as TGCAGTGCTAGAGATCAACGGCGGGGCTCCTACAATGAGCAGTTCTTC. The encoded protein is CSARDQRRGSYNEQFF.

This clonotype was recorded at least ten times. This chain connects TRBV4-1 to TRBJ1-2; D is unresolved. The germline gives CDR1 MGHRA, CDR2 YSYEKL. Trimming removed 0 bases at V and 7 bases at J, with 12 bases between. The CDR3 is 14 amino acids. CDR3 residues: CASSQDRGRAGYTF. CDR3 bases: TGCGCCAGCAGCCAAGATCGAGGGCGGGCTGGCTACACCTTC.

This clonotype was found many times. The chain joins TRBV15 to TRBJ1-1; possibly TRBD1 for D (5 bases). The V gene lost 0 bases and the J gene lost 3 bases, with 11 bases spanning the gap. CDR3 length equals 15 residues. Looked up from germline, CDR1 is LNHNV and CDR2 is YYDKDF (reference sequence). The CDR3 protein is CATSREQQGYTEAFF. The CDR3 nucleotides read TGTGCCACCAGCAGAGAACAGCAGGGCTACACTGAAGCTTTCTTT.

This clonotype was detected many times. This chain uses TRBV20-1 with TRBJ2-3, with D possibly TRBD2 on 6 matching bases. Trimming cost V 0 bases and J 6 bases, with 13 bases left between them. Germline CDR1 DFQATT, CDR2 SNEGSKA (reference sequence). This CDR3 is 14 amino acids long. DNA of the CDR3: TGCAGTGCTAGAGATATGGCGGGAAGGGATACGCAGTATTTT. It is translated as CSARDMAGRDTQYF.

There are many counts of this clonotype. The CDR3 loop is CASSYRGTQHF. CDR3 DNA sequence: TGTGCCAGCAGTTACAGGGGCACCCAGCATTTT. The V call is TRBV12-3 or TRBV12-4, the J call TRBJ1-5; 7 bases align to TRBD1. This CDR3 spans 11 amino acids. The trim removed 4 bases at V and 11 bases at J, leaving 2 bases unmatched.

This clonotype came up many times. The chain employs TRBV7-3 and TRBJ2-2; no definite D call. From germline, CDR1 is SGHTA and CDR2 FQGTGA. The length of the CDR3 is 15 residues. V was pared by 1 base and J by 0 bases, with 6 bases between. CDR3 amino acids: CASSLSAANTGELFF. The CDR3 DNA reads as TGTGCCAGCAGCTTAAGTGCGGCGAACACCGGGGAGCTGTTTTTT.

In this sample, this clonotype turned up many times. V is TRBV7-7 and J is TRBJ2-1; a possible D gene is TRBD1 (6 bases). The V gene's germline CDR1 is SSHAT and CDR2 FNYEAQ (reference sequence). V was pared by 5 bases and J by 8 bases, with 13 bases between. The CDR3 is made up of 13 amino acids. The CDR3 sequence is CASSPGHADEQFF. CDR3 nucleotides: TGTGCCAGCAGCCCGGGACACGCCGATGAGCAGTTCTTC.

There are many counts of this clonotype. V gene TRBV12-3 or TRBV12-4 combines with J gene TRBJ1-1, with 10 bases fitting TRBD1. The V segment lost 3 bases and the J segment 7 bases; nucleotides outside the gene matches: 2. This CDR3 region has 13 residues. CDR3 sequence reads: CASSFGTGVEAFF. The CDR3 DNA reads TGTGCCAGCAGTTTTGGGACAGGGGTTGAAGCTTTCTTT.

This chain uses TRBV5-5 with TRBJ1-5; D remains unclear. Per germline, CDR1 SGHKS and CDR2 YYEKEE (reference sequence). Trimming shortened V by 1 base and J by 5 bases, and 7 bases separated the two germline ends. The CDR3 loop spans 13 amino acids. In DNA, the CDR3 is TGTGCCAGCAGCTTGCTGCTTCATCAGCCCCAGCATTTT. This sequence encodes CASSLLLHQPQHF.